The 28 T cell receptor beta chains below all came from one sample that was sequenced in a study of cytomegalovirus exposure and HLA in healthy donors. PCR primers comprised 60 Vbeta and 13 Jbeta primers. Using immunoSEQ multiplex PCR, the repertoire was profiled, and TCRdb retains in-frame clones only, with some absent. The sample lists approximately 110,000 clones, 65% to 85% occurring once. The specimen was PBMCs. The receptors were gathered from a woman under 40 in good health and CMV-seropositive.

The gene calls are TRBV6-1 and TRBJ2-1, with TRBD2 identical over 11 bases. Germline V gene sequence: CDR1 MNHNS, CDR2 SASEGT. This CDR3 has 15 residues. The J segment lost 5 bases and the V segment lost 2 bases, leaving 2 bases of the junction unmatched. CDR3 nucleotide sequence: TGTGCCAGCAGTGAACCGGGACTAGCGGACAATGAGCAGTTCTTC. The encoded protein is CASSEPGLADNEQFF.

This clone turned up a few times. The V gene is TRBV10-3, the J gene TRBJ1-6; a possible D gene is TRBD1 (6 bases). The CDR3 runs 13 residues. The V end lost 6 bases, the J end lost 10 bases, and 13 bases lay between the germline ends. Germline CDR1 reads ENHRY; CDR2 reads SYGVKD. CDR3 sequence (DNA): TGTGCCATCAGCAGACAGGAATCCTCACCCCTCCACTTT. This translates into CAISRQESSPLHF.

The J gene is TRBJ1-4, the V gene TRBV6-5; D is possibly TRBD1 (5 bases). The CDR3 consists of 12 residues. The V end was cut by 6 bases, the J end by 4 bases, with 6 bases between. In germline, CDR1 is MNHEY, CDR2 SVGAGI. CDR3 region: CASRRGNEKLFF. The CDR3 DNA sequence: TGTGCCAGCAGAAGGGGTAATGAAAAACTGTTTTTT.

This chain joins TRBV7-3 and TRBJ2-2; 10 nucleotides agree with TRBD1. The CDR3 has 16 residues. The V and J ends lost 2 bases and 5 bases, in that order; junction bases with no gene match: 5. Germline lookup yields CDR1 SGHTA and CDR2 FQGTGA. The CDR3 sequence: CASSLYRDRGTGELFF. The CDR3 DNA is TGTGCCAGCAGCTTATATCGGGACAGGGGAACCGGGGAGCTGTTTTTT.

The J gene is TRBJ1-2, the V gene TRBV13; TRBD1 might be the D (5 bases). The CDR3 sequence is 16 residues long. Trimming removed 3 bases from V and 2 bases from J, with 16 bases in between. Germline CDR1 reads PRHDT; CDR2 reads FYEKMQ (reference sequence). The CDR3 region has the DNA TGTGCCAGCAGCTTTCATTATGACAGTCTCAACTATGGCTACACCTTC. This sequence encodes CASSFHYDSLNYGYTF. Combining the CDR3 with reference TRBV13 and TRBJ1-2 gives the whole variable domain AAGVIQSPRHLIKEKRETATLKCYPIPRHDTVYWYQQGPGQDPQFLISFYEKMQSDKGSIPDRFSAQQFSDYHSELNMSSLELGDSALYFCASSFHYDSLNYGYTFGSGTRLTVV.

This clone has only a few counts. The rearrangement joins TRBV29-1 to TRBJ2-1; weak D call: TRBD1 (6 bases). CDR1 and CDR2 (germline): SQVTM, ANQGSEA. V lost 4 bases and J lost 0, with 10 bases in between. The CDR3 totals 14 residues. This CDR3 reads CSVVTGSSYNEQFF. DNA for the CDR3: TGCAGCGTTGTCACAGGGAGCTCCTACAATGAGCAGTTCTTC.

This clone was counted a single time. V and J are TRBV4-1 and TRBJ2-7, with a weak D call TRBD2 (5 bases). Trimming stripped 1 base from V and 5 bases from J, with 21 bases between. Germline CDR1 is MGHRA and CDR2 is YSYEKL. The CDR3 sequence is 17 residues long. The CDR3 loop is CASSQAQFEGLGNEQYF. DNA for the CDR3: TGCGCCAGCAGCCAAGCCCAGTTCGAGGGCCTAGGGAACGAGCAGTACTTC.

This clone was counted once. V usage is TRBV5-1 and J usage is TRBJ1-1, with D possibly matching TRBD1 (5 bases). The V gene's germline CDR1 is SGHRS and CDR2 YFSETQ. This CDR3 is 14 amino acids long. V lost 4 bases and J 4 bases, leaving 14 bases between the germline ends. For the CDR3, the DNA is TGCGCCAGCAGCCCGGATCCTAGGGGCACTGAAGCTTTCTTT. It is translated as CASSPDPRGTEAFF.

The chain links TRBV6-1 to TRBJ1-5; D not certain. The CDR3 length is 14 residues. Trimming stripped 4 bases from V and 6 bases from J, with 13 bases between. Germline CDR1 reads MNHNS; CDR2 reads SASEGT. The DNA of the CDR3 is TGTGCCAGCAGTGGCCGCGGGGTGGGTCAGCCCCAGCATTTT. Amino acid sequence: CASSGRGVGQPQHF.

The V and J genes are TRBV5-4 and TRBJ1-1; 7 bases agree with TRBD1. The CDR3 is 13 amino acids. Losses at the gene ends were 0 bases for V and 6 bases for J; bases not matched to a gene: 2. The germline V gene encodes CDR1 SGHNT and CDR2 YYREEE (reference sequence). The CDR3 is CASSLEGQPEAFF. The CDR3 coding sequence is TGTGCCAGCAGCTTGGAGGGACAGCCTGAAGCTTTCTTT.

This clone was picked up one time. The J gene is TRBJ2-1, the V gene TRBV25-1; TRBD1 is a possible D gene (6 bases). Germline CDR1 and CDR2: MGHDK and SYGVNS. Trimming cost V 8 bases and J 4 bases, with 12 bases left between them. This CDR3 has 13 residues. CDR3 bases: TGTGCCAGCGAGAGACAGGAATACAATGAGCAGTTCTTC. Translation gives CASERQEYNEQFF.

The chain couples TRBV4-1 to TRBJ2-7; D may be TRBD1 (6 bases). V lost 1 base and J 2 bases, leaving 6 bases between the germline ends. The CDR3 has 13 residues. Germline V gene data show CDR1 as MGHRA and CDR2 as YSYEKL. The CDR3 reads CASSQAGAYEQYF. The CDR3 DNA is TGCGCCAGCAGCCAAGCAGGGGCCTACGAGCAGTACTTC.

This clone has a single count. This chain connects TRBV6-5 to TRBJ1-5, with unresolved D. The CDR3 spans 15 residues. V lost 4 bases and J 2 bases, leaving 12 bases between the germline ends. Germline CDR1 reads MNHEY; CDR2 reads SVGAGI. The CDR3 DNA follows: TGTGCCAGCAGTTCAGAGCCCGGAGGCAATCAGCCCCAGCATTTT. Protein product: CASSSEPGGNQPQHF.

J is TRBJ2-3 and V is TRBV28, with TRBD1 matching over 9 bases. V lost 6 bases and J lost 6; bases outside the gene matches: 4. The germline V gene encodes CDR1 MDHEN and CDR2 SYDVKM. This CDR3 has 13 residues. DNA for the CDR3: TGTGCCAGCAGCGACAGGGGGATGGATACGCAGTATTTT. Translated, it gives CASSDRGMDTQYF. The whole variable domain, filled in from reference TRBV28 and TRBJ2-3, reads DVKVTQSSRYLVKRTGEKVFLECVQDMDHENMFWYRQDPGLGLRLIYFSYDVKMKEKGDIPEGYSVSREKKERFSLILESASTNQTSMYLCASSDRGMDTQYFGPGTRLTVL.

The chain is built from TRBV7-9 and TRBJ2-1; TRBD1 might be the D (5 bases). V was clipped by 6 bases and J by 7 bases, with 22 bases between them. The CDR3 runs to 16 residues. Germline values: CDR1 SEHNR, CDR2 FQNEAQ (reference sequence). CDR3 residues: CASSILGQPTVNEQFF. In DNA form, the CDR3 reads TGTGCCAGCAGTATCTTAGGGCAACCGACAGTTAATGAGCAGTTCTTC.

The chain carries TRBV5-4 and TRBJ2-4; D call uncertain. The ends were cut back, 4 bases at V and 8 bases at J, with 10 bases in the middle. This CDR3 is built from 12 residues. Germline loops: CDR1 SGHNT, CDR2 YYREEE (reference sequence). CDR3 bases: TGTGCCAGCAGCGGAGACTTGGACATTCAGTACTTC. Translation: CASSGDLDIQYF.

V and J are TRBV27 and TRBJ2-7; TRBD1 is a possible D gene (6 bases). V lost 6 bases, J lost 9 bases, and 21 bases lay in between. CDR3 length equals 14 residues. The germline gives CDR1 MNHEY, CDR2 SMNVEV (reference sequence). The CDR3 protein is CASRDPGHWDWQYF. CDR3 bases: TGTGCCAGCAGAGATCCGGGACATTGGGATTGGCAGTACTTC.

CDR3 bases: TGTGCCAGCAGCCGAAGAACAGGGCTTACTGAAGCTTTCTTT. Its protein is CASSRRTGLTEAFF. The chain has TRBV5-6 and TRBJ1-1, with D possibly TRBD1 on 6 matching bases. Trimming shortened V by 4 bases and J by 5 bases, and 15 bases separated the two germline ends. The CDR3 consists of 14 residues. Germline V lookup: CDR1 SGHDT, CDR2 YYEEEE.

This clone has more than one count but fewer than ten. The gene calls are TRBV16 and TRBJ1-4; D gene uncertain. The germline V gene has CDR1 KGHSY and CDR2 FQNENV. Trimming removed 2 bases at V and 2 bases at J, with 24 bases between. CDR3 length equals 20 residues. The DNA for the CDR3 is TGTGCCAGCAGCCAAAAACATAGCGCCTATGGGAGAAAGACTAATGAAAAACTGTTTTTT. Residues: CASSQKHSAYGRKTNEKLFF.

The gene calls are TRBV10-3 and TRBJ2-1; 11 positions agree with TRBD2. CDR1 and CDR2 (germline): ENHRY, SYGVKD. The V segment lost 2 bases and the J segment 4 bases; nucleotides outside the gene matches: 4. The CDR3 is made up of 16 amino acids. The CDR3 nucleotides read TGTGCCATCAGTGAGGAACTAGCGGGGGCATACAATGAGCAGTTCTTC. Its protein product is CAISEELAGAYNEQFF.

The rearrangement links TRBV5-1 to TRBJ1-1; 7 bases agree with TRBD1. The CDR3 sequence is 16 residues long. V lost 6 bases, J lost 4 bases, and 15 bases stayed unmatched. Germline V lookup: CDR1 SGHRS, CDR2 YFSETQ. DNA for the CDR3: TGCGCCAGCAAGGGGACGACAGGGAGAGTAGGCACTGAAGCTTTCTTT. It encodes CASKGTTGRVGTEAFF.

The chain combines TRBV5-4 with TRBJ2-7; 14 bases match TRBD2. In germline, CDR1 is SGHNT, CDR2 YYREEE (reference sequence). Germline trimming cut 5 bases from V and 5 bases from J; bases unmatched to any gene: 9. CDR3 length: 16 amino acids. The DNA of the CDR3 is TGTGCCAGCAGACCGGGACTAGCGGGAGAGGGGAACGAGCAGTACTTC. It yields the protein CASRPGLAGEGNEQYF. Full variable domain (remainder filled in from reference TRBV5-4 and TRBJ2-7): ETGVTQSPTHLIKTRGQQVTLRCSSQSGHNTVSWYQQALGQGPQFIFQYYREEENGRGNFPPRFSGLQFPNYSSELNVNALELDDSALYLCASRPGLAGEGNEQYFGPGTRLTVT.

DNA of the CDR3: TGTGCCAGCACCTTCTCGGGACAGGGGGCTTCACCCCTCCACTTT. It yields the protein CASTFSGQGASPLHF. J is TRBJ1-6 and V is TRBV11-3, with 12 bases fitting TRBD1. From germline, CDR1 is SGHNT and CDR2 YENEEA. The CDR3 sequence is 15 residues long. V gave up 7 bases and J gave up 9 bases; unmatched junction bases: 7.

Only one count was recorded for this clone. The chain uses TRBV11-3 and TRBJ2-1; 9 bases line up with TRBD2. Germline assignment: CDR1 SGHNT and CDR2 YENEEA. The CDR3 covers 17 residues. With 5 bases clipped from V and 6 bases from J, the junction kept 14 bases outside the gene matches. This CDR3 reads CASSPLRSGRFTNEQFF. The CDR3 nucleotides read TGTGCCAGCAGCCCTTTACGTAGCGGGAGATTTACCAATGAGCAGTTCTTC.

The CDR3 DNA reads TGTGCCAGCAGTGAACTAGCGATCTACGAGCAGTACTTC. Encoded protein: CASSELAIYEQYF. J is TRBJ2-7 and V is TRBV6-1; D may be TRBD2 (6 bases). The CDR3 consists of 13 residues. V was clipped by 2 bases and J by 3 bases, with 8 bases between them. Germline V gene lookup returns CDR1 MNHNS and CDR2 SASEGT.

V is TRBV6-5 and J is TRBJ2-2; D gene unclear. This CDR3 is 14 amino acids long. Trimming took off 8 bases at V and 1 base at J, with 11 bases between the two ends. CDR1 and CDR2 (germline): MNHEY, SVGAGI. This CDR3 reads CASLRPGNTGELFF. Here the CDR3 DNA reads TGTGCCAGCTTACGACCGGGGAACACCGGGGAGCTGTTTTTT.

V is TRBV30 and J is TRBJ1-2, with D maybe TRBD1 (5 bases). This CDR3 has 17 amino acids. Looked up from germline, CDR1 is GTSNPN and CDR2 is SVGIG (reference sequence). Trimming removed 1 base at V and 3 bases at J, with 21 bases between. The CDR3 loop is CAWSGRGGGWTYYGYTF. Written as DNA, the CDR3 is TGTGCCTGGAGTGGCAGAGGTGGGGGGTGGACGTACTATGGCTACACCTTC.

V is TRBV9 and J is TRBJ2-7, with a tentative D call TRBD1 (5 bases). V lost 2 bases and J lost 3, with 9 bases in between. This CDR3 has 13 amino acids. The germline V gene encodes CDR1 SGDLS and CDR2 YYNGEE. The CDR3, as DNA: TGTGCCAGCAGCGTTGGGGCCCTCTACGAGCAGTACTTC. The encoded protein is CASSVGALYEQYF.